What follows are 28 T cell receptor beta chains derived from one specimen sequenced in a study of Graves' ophthalmopathy and Graves' hyperthyroidism. RNA transcripts were the source from which TCR beta CDR3 regions were amplified. HTBI-primed first-round RT-PCR preceded second-round multiplex PCR. MiXCR, applied by TCRdb to the multiplex PCR reads, yields one record per CDR3 protein. The sample lists approximately 1.2 million distinct CDR3 sequences; about 36% were seen once. Sequenced sample: peripheral blood or thyroid tissue (not recorded which). The receptor source for this set is an adult man with Graves' hyperthyroidism.

The chain recombines TRBV29-1 with TRBJ1-1; D may be TRBD1 (5 bases). V was clipped by 2 bases and J by 5 bases, with 15 bases between them. CDR3 length equals 14 residues. CDR1 and CDR2 (germline): SQVTM, ANQGSEA. The CDR3 nucleotides are TGCAGCGTTGAACCAGCGGGGACGTGGACTGAAGCTTTCTTT. As protein: CSVEPAGTWTEAFF.

This CDR3 is CATQGLTTSTGELFF. The CDR3 DNA reads TGTGCCACCCAGGGCTTAACGACGTCAACCGGGGAGCTGTTTTTT. The chain employs TRBV24-1 and TRBJ2-2, with a possible D match to TRBD1 (5 bases). With 9 bases removed from V and 5 bases from J, the gap between germline ends came to 18 bases. Germline lookup yields CDR1 KGHDR and CDR2 SFDVKD. The CDR3 extends over 15 amino acids.

This clonotype was observed a handful of times. A single base separates this from a much larger clone, so it may be a read error. V and J are TRBV7-2 and TRBJ2-7; D ambiguous. The CDR3 consists of 13 residues. The germline V and J ends were trimmed by 0 bases and 3 bases, with 6 bases remaining between them. CDR1 and CDR2 (germline): SGHTA, FQGNSA. The CDR3 DNA sequence: TGTGCCAGCAGCTTAGCGGCCTTCTACGAGCAGTACTTC. This translates into CASSLAAFYEQYF. The full variable domain, its missing parts supplied by reference TRBV7-2 and TRBJ2-7, is GAGVSQSPSNKVTEKGKDVELRCDPISGHTALYWYRQSLGQGLEFLIYFQGNSAPDKSGLPSDRFSAERTGGSVSTLTIQRTQQEDSAVYLCASSLAAFYEQYFGPGTRLTVT.

This clonotype was detected a few times. This sequence may be a read error, since a much larger clone differs from it by one base. The conserved closing phenylalanine or tryptophan is absent in this CDR3, likely reflecting a read error. This rearrangement joins TRBV2 to TRBJ2-7; TRBD1 matches at 8 bases. The CDR3 contains 13 residues. The V gene's germline CDR1 is SNHLY and CDR2 FYNNEI. Germline trimming cut 6 bases from V and 4 bases from J; bases unmatched to any gene: 5. The CDR3 bases are TGTGCCAGCAGCCGGGACAGGACGTACGAGCAGTACCTC. Its protein product is CASSRDRTYEQYL.

This chain uses TRBV30 with TRBJ1-4; D not resolved. Trimming left V 2 bases short and J 8 bases short, with 15 bases between. CDR1 and CDR2 (germline): GTSNPN, SVGIG (reference sequence). This CDR3 has 14 amino acids. The DNA of the CDR3 is TGTGCCTGGAGTTTAGGCCTCGGACGGGAAAAACTGTTTTTT. Translation: CAWSLGLGREKLFF.

The genes are TRBV25-1 and TRBJ1-2; 8 positions match TRBD1. The CDR3 is made up of 16 amino acids. The ends lost 9 bases at V and 4 bases at J; junction bases unmatched: 16. In germline, CDR1 is MGHDK, CDR2 SYGVNS. The CDR3 reads CASLGQGRTRAYGYTF. Written as DNA, the CDR3 is TGTGCCAGTCTCGGACAGGGCCGAACAAGGGCCTATGGCTACACCTTC.

This clonotype was recorded many times. The chain is built from TRBV11-2 and TRBJ2-7, with D perhaps matching TRBD1 (6 bases). Germline CDR1 and CDR2: SGHAT and FQNNGV. Trimming removed 5 bases at V and 1 base at J, with 18 bases between. CDR3 length: 16 amino acids. The CDR3 sequence: CASSRTGSTWSYEQYF. CDR3 bases: TGTGCCAGCAGCCGAACAGGGTCGACGTGGTCCTACGAGCAGTACTTC.

The chain joins TRBV29-1 to TRBJ1-1; D ambiguous. The CDR3 has 14 amino acids. Between the trimmed V and J ends, which lost 2 bases and 1 base, there was a span of 11 bases. The germline gives CDR1 SQVTM, CDR2 ANQGSEA. The CDR3 DNA sequence: TGCAGCGTTGAACCCGGACGGGAGAACACTGAAGCTTTCTTT. This codes for CSVEPGRENTEAFF.

Remarks on this clonotype: No conserved phenylalanine or tryptophan is present at the end of the CDR3, so a read error is the likely explanation. The DNA is omitted, as the CDR3 cannot be located on it reliably, and the CDR3 follows TCRdb's listing. This chain joins TRBV7-2 and TRBJ2-6; the table's TRBD1 call for D was not verified on the DNA. The CDR3 is made up of 10 amino acids, end residues included. CDR1 is SGHTA, CDR2 FQGNSA, per germline. CDR3 protein: CASSLDGRTG.

This clonotype was seen many times. CDR3 nucleotides: TGTGCCATCAGTGGTATCGGGACCCGGGGACAGGAGACCCAGTACTTC. Residues: CAISGIGTRGQETQYF. The J gene is TRBJ2-5, the V gene TRBV10-3, with TRBD1 matching over 7 bases. The trim removed 4 bases at V and 5 bases at J, leaving 13 bases unmatched. The CDR3 is 16 amino acids. Germline V CDR1 and CDR2: ENHRY, SYGVKD.

At least ten counts were recorded for this clonotype. The rearrangement uses TRBV2 and TRBJ1-6; 8 bases are a match to TRBD1. The V and J ends lost 6 bases and 6 bases, in that order; junction bases with no gene match: 10. This CDR3 has 16 amino acids. The germline CDR1 and CDR2 sequences are SNHLY and FYNNEI. The CDR3, as DNA: TGTGCCAGCAGCCTAAGGCTGGACAGGGTTAATTCACCCCTCCACTTT. Amino acid sequence: CASSLRLDRVNSPLHF.

This clonotype was recorded at least ten times. The rearrangement joins TRBV20-1 to TRBJ2-5, with 10 positions matching TRBD2. CDR3 length equals 15 residues. Germline CDR1 is DFQATT and CDR2 is SNEGSKA (reference sequence). With 7 bases clipped from V and 1 base from J, the junction kept 9 bases outside the gene matches. In nucleotides, the CDR3 is TGCAGTGGGGGGGCTAGCGGGAGTGGCCAAGAGACCCAGTACTTC. Protein sequence: CSGGASGSGQETQYF.

The rearrangement links TRBV19 to TRBJ2-2; 8 bases align to TRBD2. The V segment lost 5 bases and the J segment 4 bases; nucleotides outside the gene matches: 9. The germline gives CDR1 LNHDA, CDR2 SQIVND (reference sequence). This CDR3 has 16 residues. The CDR3 sequence is CASSSGTRLFTGELFF. The DNA for the CDR3 is TGTGCCAGTAGTTCCGGGACTAGATTATTCACCGGGGAGCTGTTTTTT.

In DNA form, the CDR3 reads TGTGCCACCAGTGAGGCCGGGGGCACTGAAGCTTTCTTT. Translation gives CATSEAGGTEAFF. This chain links TRBV24-1 with TRBJ1-1; the D gene is possibly TRBD1 (5 bases). The CDR3 has 13 amino acids. The germline V gene encodes CDR1 KGHDR and CDR2 SFDVKD. The V gene lost 4 bases and the J gene lost 4 bases, with 9 bases spanning the gap.

The chain joins TRBV7-8 to TRBJ2-7; TRBD1 aligns across 10 bases. Germline CDR1 SGHVS, CDR2 FQNEAQ. The CDR3 has 15 residues. V dropped 6 bases and J dropped 3; count of bases not matched to a gene: 8. The CDR3 here is CASRSGTGEVYEQYF. The CDR3 DNA reads as TGTGCCAGCAGGTCTGGGACAGGGGAGGTCTACGAGCAGTACTTC.

The J gene is TRBJ1-3, the V gene TRBV7-8; D gene uncertain. Trimming took off 2 bases at V and 1 base at J, with 18 bases between the two ends. This CDR3 has 18 amino acids. Germline V gives CDR1 SGHVS, CDR2 FQNEAQ. The CDR3 DNA reads TGTGCCAGCAGCTTACGCCTCGGGCACAGCCGTTCTGGAAACACCATATATTTT. Translation gives CASSLRLGHSRSGNTIYF.

This clonotype was seen only a few times. This sequence joins TRBV4-3 and TRBJ1-4; no definite D call. Germline assignment: CDR1 LGHNA and CDR2 YSLEER. This CDR3 is 15 amino acids long. V was pared by 1 base and J by 3 bases, with 9 bases between. The DNA for the CDR3 is TGCGCCAGCAGCCAAGCTCCCGGGGCTAATGAAAAACTGTTTTTT. Residues: CASSQAPGANEKLFF.

This chain connects TRBV20-1 to TRBJ1-6, with 9 bases lining up with TRBD1. CDR1 is DFQATT and CDR2 is SNEGSKA in the germline V gene (reference sequence). With V trimmed by 3 bases and J by 10 bases, 7 bases remained unmatched. The CDR3 consists of 14 residues. The CDR3 here is CSASRTGTGSPLHF. The CDR3 bases are TGCAGTGCTAGTCGGACAGGGACAGGGTCACCCCTCCACTTT.

This clonotype was observed many times. V gene TRBV7-9 combines with J gene TRBJ1-6; D not certain. Germline CDR1 SEHNR, CDR2 FQNEAQ (reference sequence). The CDR3 extends over 15 amino acids. V was cut by 1 base and J by 9 bases, with 13 bases left in between. CDR3 sequence (DNA): TGTGCCAGCAGCTTAGTCTCTCTCACGCCTTCACCCCTCCACTTT. It encodes CASSLVSLTPSPLHF.

The V and J genes are TRBV29-1 and TRBJ1-6, with TRBD1 matching 8 bases. V trimming: 6 bases; J trimming: 6 bases; junction bases outside the gene matches: 7. This CDR3 has 14 amino acids. CDR1 and CDR2 from the germline V gene are SQVTM and ANQGSEA. The CDR3 is CSVVRQGPNSPLHF. The CDR3 DNA sequence: TGCAGCGTCGTTAGACAGGGGCCTAATTCACCCCTCCACTTT.

This clonotype was counted at least ten times. The CDR3 nucleotides read TGTGCCAGCAGCGTAGGAACAGGGACAGGGATTTCATTGCGTGTCACTGAAGCTTTCTTT. Protein product: CASSVGTGTGISLRVTEAFF. V and J are TRBV9 and TRBJ1-1, with 9 nucleotides matching TRBD1. The CDR3 is made up of 20 amino acids. Germline V gene data show CDR1 as SGDLS and CDR2 as YYNGEE. Germline trimming cut 0 bases from V and 4 bases from J; bases unmatched to any gene: 19.

A few counts support this clonotype. The chain is built from TRBV20-1 and TRBJ1-5; a weak D match, TRBD1 (5 bases). Trimming left V 6 bases short and J 0 bases short, with 21 bases between. Per germline, CDR1 DFQATT and CDR2 SNEGSKA (reference sequence). The CDR3 length is 17 residues. The CDR3 sequence is CSALGDRKSNSNQPQHF. Here the CDR3 DNA reads TGCAGTGCCCTGGGGGACCGAAAATCGAATAGCAATCAGCCCCAGCATTTT.

The J gene is TRBJ1-2, the V gene TRBV6-2 or TRBV6-3; D is uncertain. CDR3 length: 13 residues. Trimming left V 5 bases short and J 7 bases short, with 14 bases between. Germline V gives CDR1 MNHEY, CDR2 SVGEGT. CDR3 residues: CASSIGPAGGYTF. In DNA, the CDR3 is TGTGCCAGCAGTATTGGACCAGCCGGTGGCTACACCTTC.

This clonotype was detected a few times. Its ends do not fully match the called genes, so a read error is possible. This sequence joins TRBV10-3 and TRBJ1-5; the D is unclear. Germline CDR1 reads ENHRY; CDR2 reads SYGVKD. The CDR3 spans 16 residues. CDR3 sequence: CASSYIVGSGGQPQHF. The CDR3 nucleotides read TGTGCCAGCAGTTACATTGTGGGGAGCGGCGGCCAGCCCCAGCATTTT.

J is TRBJ2-5 and V is TRBV28; D is undetermined. The CDR3 spans 14 residues. The V gene lost 2 bases and the J gene lost 2 bases, with 9 bases spanning the gap. CDR1 MDHEN and CDR2 SYDVKM come from the germline V gene. CDR3 in amino acids: CASSLIGQQETQYF. The CDR3 DNA reads as TGTGCCAGCAGTTTAATAGGTCAGCAAGAGACCCAGTACTTC. The entire variable domain, with the rest obtained from reference TRBV28 and TRBJ2-5, is as follows: DVKVTQSSRYLVKRTGEKVFLECVQDMDHENMFWYRQDPGLGLRLIYFSYDVKMKEKGDIPEGYSVSREKKERFSLILESASTNQTSMYLCASSLIGQQETQYFGPGTRLLVL.

This clonotype was counted at least ten times. The rearrangement joins TRBV7-8 to TRBJ2-7, with D possibly being TRBD2 (6 bases). CDR3 length: 15 residues. The V and J ends lost 1 base and 9 bases respectively, with 19 bases between them. CDR1 and CDR2 from the germline V gene are SGHVS and FQNEAQ. CDR3 loop: CASSLGGGKGLGQYF. In nucleotides, the CDR3 is TGTGCCAGCAGCTTAGGCGGCGGGAAGGGCCTAGGGCAGTACTTC.

This clonotype was counted ten times or more. V and J are TRBV5-1 and TRBJ2-7; TRBD1 might be the D (5 bases). Germline CDR1 is SGHRS and CDR2 is YFSETQ. There are 14 residues in the CDR3. The V gene lost 4 bases and the J gene lost 2 bases, with 13 bases spanning the gap. This CDR3 reads CASSIQTGTYEQYF. The CDR3 region has the DNA TGCGCCAGCAGCATCCAAACAGGAACCTACGAGCAGTACTTC.

This clonotype was found a few times. A much larger clone lies one base from this, so it may be a read error. This chain connects TRBV11-3 to TRBJ2-5; D possibly corresponds to TRBD1 (6 bases). CDR1 is SGHNT, CDR2 YENEEA, per germline. The CDR3 runs 17 residues. V gave up 8 bases and J gave up 2 bases, with 24 bases separating them. The DNA for the CDR3 is TGTGCCAGCGGCTCCAAACGGGGACAATCCGGGCAAGAGACCCAGTACTTC. Translating gives CASGSKRGQSGQETQYF.